Presented here are 18 T cell receptor beta chains from one specimen sequenced in a study of sequential checkpoint blockade in melanoma. As for treatment: randomized to nivolumab then ipilimumab (arm A) or the reverse (arm B). Method: immunoSEQ multiplex PCR; TCRdb's copy keeps in-frame clones and lacks some. The sample gives 3,000 to 4,000 clones, roughly 17% of which show up once; just over 14% is in the top ten. The specimen comprised tumor tissue (inferred from file names), sampled from a patient given nivolumab and ipilimumab in sequence. Every receptor here comes from a human donor with melanoma.

This clone rates as medium-sized. The V call is TRBV11-3, the J call TRBJ1-1; 7 nucleotides agree with TRBD1. J gave up 0 bases and V 8 bases, and 6 bases lay outside the gene matches. Germline CDR1 and CDR2: SGHNT and YENEEA. The CDR3 is 14 amino acids. CDR3 amino acids: CASPPDRVNTEAFF. The CDR3 nucleotides read TGTGCCAGCCCTCCAGACAGGGTGAACACTGAAGCTTTCTTT.

By share, this clone counts as medium-sized. This chain uses TRBV6-8 with TRBJ2-1, with D possibly TRBD2 on 6 matching bases. The CDR3 contains 14 residues. Trimming stripped 6 bases from V and 9 bases from J, with 18 bases between. Germline loops: CDR1 MNHGY, CDR2 SAAAGT. The CDR3 loop reads CASSRGVVEGEQFF. CDR3 nucleotides: TGTGCCAGCAGCCGCGGGGTAGTCGAGGGTGAGCAGTTCTTC.

The chain recombines TRBV19 with TRBJ2-7; maybe TRBD1 (7 bases). CDR1 is LNHDA, CDR2 SQIVND, per germline (reference sequence). The germline V and J ends were trimmed by 4 bases and 2 bases, with 12 bases remaining between them. This CDR3 is 14 amino acids long. This CDR3 reads CASSNGGGAYEQYF. Written as DNA, the CDR3 is TGTGCCAGTAGTAATGGAGGGGGCGCCTACGAGCAGTACTTC. Using reference TRBV19 and TRBJ2-7 for the parts outside the CDR3, the full variable domain is DGGITQSPKYLFRKEGQNVTLSCEQNLNHDAMYWYRQDPGQGLRLIYYSQIVNDFQKGDIAEGYSVSREKKESFPLTVTSAQKNPTAFYLCASSNGGGAYEQYFGPGTRLTVT.

The V gene is TRBV28, the J gene TRBJ2-7; tentatively, D is TRBD1 or TRBD2 (5 bases each). Trimming pared 4 bases from V and 0 bases from J, leaving 16 bases between. The CDR3 has 16 amino acids. Germline CDR1 MDHEN, CDR2 SYDVKM. The CDR3 DNA follows: TGTGCCAGCAGTTCGGGGCGACAGTCCTTCTCCTACGAGCAGTACTTC. This gives the protein CASSSGRQSFSYEQYF.

The genes are TRBV19 and TRBJ2-1; possibly TRBD2 for D (6 bases). From germline, CDR1 is LNHDA and CDR2 SQIVND (reference sequence). Trimming cost V 5 bases and J 0 bases, with 8 bases left between them. This CDR3 spans 14 amino acids. The CDR3 DNA sequence: TGTGCCAGTAGTTCCGGGGGCTCCTACAATGAGCAGTTCTTC. Its translation: CASSSGGSYNEQFF.

The chain is built from TRBV18 and TRBJ1-2; 7 bases are a match to TRBD1. The CDR3 extends over 19 amino acids. The trim removed 3 bases at V and 3 bases at J, leaving 19 bases unmatched. Germline CDR1 and CDR2: KGHSH and LQKENI. CDR3 nucleotide sequence: TGTGCCAGCTCACCGACCAACCACTTCTCTAGAGGACAGGACTATGGCTACACCTTC. The encoded protein is CASSPTNHFSRGQDYGYTF.

V and J are TRBV11-3 and TRBJ2-3, with D perhaps matching TRBD2 (6 bases). In germline, CDR1 is SGHNT, CDR2 YENEEA. The CDR3 runs 16 residues. Trimming took off 5 bases at V and 0 bases at J, with 15 bases between the two ends. The CDR3 loop is CASSGQTGASTDTQYF. CDR3 coding DNA: TGTGCCAGCAGCGGGCAGACGGGAGCTAGCACAGATACGCAGTATTTT.

This clone was detected only a few times. The chain links TRBV6-8 to TRBJ2-3, with 9 bases identical to TRBD2. With 7 bases clipped from V and 4 bases from J, the junction kept 12 bases outside the gene matches. Germline V gene sequence: CDR1 MNHGY, CDR2 SAAAGT. The CDR3 covers 16 residues. The CDR3 DNA reads TGTGCCAGCACCAAAGGACTAGCGCCCACCTCAGATACGCAGTATTTT. Its translation is CASTKGLAPTSDTQYF.

There are a few counts of this clone. This chain uses TRBV6-8 with TRBJ2-3; 10 nucleotides align to TRBD2. CDR1 is MNHGY and CDR2 is SAAAGT in the germline V gene. V lost 6 bases to trimming and J lost 2 bases; unmatched junction nucleotides: 5. This CDR3 region has 15 residues. CDR3 region: CASRWTSGLTDTQYF. The CDR3 nucleotides are TGTGCCAGCAGATGGACTAGCGGACTCACAGATACGCAGTATTTT.

The rearrangement links TRBV6-8 to TRBJ1-2; 7 bases match TRBD1. CDR1 MNHGY and CDR2 SAAAGT come from the germline V gene. This CDR3 spans 14 amino acids. The V and J ends lost 6 bases and 8 bases, in that order; junction bases with no gene match: 12. The CDR3 loop reads CASSPQGGAEGYTF. The CDR3 DNA reads TGTGCCAGCAGCCCCCAGGGGGGGGCGGAGGGCTACACCTTC.

This clone was detected a few times. J is TRBJ1-2 and V is TRBV6-8; TRBD1 might be the D (6 bases). Per the germline V gene, CDR1 is MNHGY and CDR2 is SAAAGT. V was clipped by 8 bases and J by 2 bases, with 12 bases between them. CDR3 length: 13 residues. This CDR3 reads CASRNQGNYGYTF. The CDR3, as DNA: TGTGCCAGCCGGAACCAGGGGAACTATGGCTACACCTTC.

This clone showed up many times. V and J are TRBV7-8 and TRBJ1-2; D gene ambiguous. The germline V gene has CDR1 SGHVS and CDR2 FQNEAQ. This CDR3 has 13 residues. Between the trimmed V and J ends, which lost 5 bases and 8 bases, there was a span of 15 bases. CDR3 sequence reads: CASSPRGHLGYTF. The CDR3 nucleotides are TGTGCCAGCAGCCCCCGGGGTCATCTAGGCTACACCTTC.

This clone was found a few times. The chain employs TRBV28 and TRBJ1-5; 8 bases agree with TRBD1. V gave up 6 bases and J gave up 0 bases; unmatched junction bases: 4. This CDR3 comprises 15 residues. Germline-derived CDR1 and CDR2 are MDHEN and SYDVKM. The CDR3 nucleotides are TGTGCCAGCAGGACGACAGGGGTTAGCAATCAGCCCCAGCATTTT. It encodes CASRTTGVSNQPQHF.

The chain joins TRBV25-1 to TRBJ1-1; no clear D. This CDR3 region has 16 residues. V gave up 1 base and J gave up 4 bases, with 16 bases separating them. CDR1 and CDR2 from the germline V gene are MGHDK and SYGVNS. The CDR3 DNA follows: TGTGCCAGCAGTGAATCCGGCGTAGTAGGATTCACTGAAGCTTTCTTT. This codes for CASSESGVVGFTEAFF.

This clone was seen many times. The J gene is TRBJ2-5, the V gene TRBV11-3, with D perhaps being TRBD1 or TRBD2 (6 bases each). CDR3 length: 14 residues. Germline CDR1 is SGHNT and CDR2 is YENEEA. The V end was cut by 5 bases, the J end by 5 bases, with 15 bases between. The CDR3 DNA is TGTGCCAGCAGCCCGTTGGGGGGCGGGGAGACCCAGTACTTC. This gives the protein CASSPLGGGETQYF.

The rearrangement links TRBV30 to TRBJ2-5; D not resolved. This CDR3 is built from 12 residues. The V and J ends lost 0 bases and 5 bases respectively, with 7 bases between them. Per germline, CDR1 GTSNPN and CDR2 SVGIG (reference sequence). For the CDR3, the DNA is TGTGCCTGGAGTGTACAGAAGGAGACCCAGTACTTC. Protein sequence: CAWSVQKETQYF.

Relative to its sample, this clone is medium-sized. The J gene is TRBJ1-1, the V gene TRBV9; no firm D call. The CDR3 is 15 residues long. The ends were cut back, 0 bases at V and 3 bases at J, with 12 bases in the middle. From germline, CDR1 is SGDLS and CDR2 YYNGEE. The chain's CDR3 is CASSVGGSGYTEAFF. The CDR3 region has the DNA TGTGCCAGCAGCGTAGGAGGCTCGGGATACACTGAAGCTTTCTTT.

The J gene is TRBJ2-2, the V gene TRBV29-1, with 8 bases lining up with TRBD1. V shed 1 base and J 4 bases; nucleotides not matched to a gene: 5. Looked up from germline, CDR1 is SQVTM and CDR2 is ANQGSEA. The CDR3 spans 15 residues. This CDR3 reads CSVEGEQGVTGELFF. In nucleotides, the CDR3 is TGCAGCGTTGAAGGGGAACAGGGGGTCACCGGGGAGCTGTTTTTT.